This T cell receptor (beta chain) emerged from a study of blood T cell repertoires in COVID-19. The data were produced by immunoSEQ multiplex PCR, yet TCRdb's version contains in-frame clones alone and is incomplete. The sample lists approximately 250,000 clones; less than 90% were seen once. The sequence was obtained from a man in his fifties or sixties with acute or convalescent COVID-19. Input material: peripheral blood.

CDR3 DNA sequence: TGCAGCGTTGCAGGGGGACCCAACTATGGCTACACCTTC. It yields the protein CSVAGGPNYGYTF. The chain has TRBV29-1 and TRBJ1-2; 7 bases are shared with TRBD1. The V gene end was trimmed by 4 bases and the J gene end by 2 bases; junction bases not matched to a gene: 4. The germline V gene encodes CDR1 SQVTM and CDR2 ANQGSEA. This CDR3 comprises 13 residues.